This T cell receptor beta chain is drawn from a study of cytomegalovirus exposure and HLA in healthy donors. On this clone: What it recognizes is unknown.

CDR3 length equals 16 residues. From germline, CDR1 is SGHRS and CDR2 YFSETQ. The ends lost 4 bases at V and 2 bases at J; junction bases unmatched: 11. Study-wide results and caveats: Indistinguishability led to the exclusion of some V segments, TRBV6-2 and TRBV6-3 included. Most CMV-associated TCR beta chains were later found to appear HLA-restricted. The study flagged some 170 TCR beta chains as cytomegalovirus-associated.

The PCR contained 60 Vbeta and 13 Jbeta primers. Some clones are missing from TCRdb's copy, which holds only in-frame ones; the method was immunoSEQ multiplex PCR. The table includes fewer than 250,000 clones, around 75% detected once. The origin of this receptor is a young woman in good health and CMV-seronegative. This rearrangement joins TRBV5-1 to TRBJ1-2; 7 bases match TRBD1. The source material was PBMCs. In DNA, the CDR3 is TGCGCCAGCAGCACCGCCCCACAGGGGTCAAACTATGGCTACACCTTC. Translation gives CASSTAPQGSNYGYTF.